This record concerns one T cell receptor beta chain sequence. The data were obtained in a study of regulatory T cells in long-lasting Graves disease. The time point: newly diagnosed GD, antithyroid drugs for less than 3 months. From PBMCs, RNA was extracted and then used to make the TCR library. The length of the CDR3 is 14 residues. Germline V gene sequence: CDR1 GTSNPN, CDR2 SVGIG (reference sequence). The V and J ends lost 5 bases and 0 bases respectively, with 10 bases between them. Building of the TCR beta libraries involved iRepertoire HTBI primers and Arm-PCR of CDR3 regions. MiXCR, run by TCRdb on the multiplex PCR reads, gives a single entry per CDR3 protein. The sample shows roughly 400,000 distinct CDR3 sequences, about a sixth of them seen only once. These same data were also listed under a study on T cells in Graves' hyperthyroidism and ophthalmopathy.

This TCR came from a woman in her late teens or twenties with Graves disease. The V and J genes are TRBV30 and TRBJ1-4, with a weak D call TRBD1 (5 bases). Sequencing used peripheral blood mononuclear cells (PBMCs), obtained at new diagnosis, from a patient treated with antithyroid drugs. The CDR3 sequence: CAWSRGATNEKLFF. The CDR3 DNA reads as TGTGCCTGGTCCCGGGGGGCAACTAATGAAAAACTGTTTTTT.